This is a list of T cell receptor beta chains from one sample in a study of cytomegalovirus exposure and HLA in healthy donors. The assay was immunoSEQ multiplex PCR, and TCRdb's table has in-frame clones only and misses some. Found here are fewer than 200,000 clones, roughly 70% of them singletons; the top ten hold 2.8%. The sequenced sample consisted of PBMCs. Receptors originate from a woman between 40 and 50 years old in good health and CMV-seropositive. The CDR3 runs from the conserved cysteine through the conserved F or W. The D gene is left open where the match is weak. Clone size is shown for a subset of rows, as once, few, many or a class of expanded clone.

abundance,j_gene,v_gene,d_gene,CDR3nt,CDR3aa
-,TRBJ2-1,TRBV7-7,-,TGTGCTAGCAGCCTATCGGGAGATTACAATGAGCAGTTCTTC,CASSLSGDYNEQFF
few,TRBJ1-5,TRBV5-1,-,TGCGCCAGCAGCCCCGGGAGGAATCAGCCCCAGCATTTT,CASSPGRNQPQHF
-,TRBJ1-4,TRBV7-8,TRBD1,TGTGCCAGCAGCTTAGGACAGGGGATTGAAAAACTGTTTTTT,CASSLGQGIEKLFF
-,TRBJ1-5,TRBV4-1,-,TGCGCCAGCAGCCACCTAACAGGTCCGGGTCAGCCCCAGCATTTT,CASSHLTGPGQPQHF
-,TRBJ2-2,TRBV9,-,TGTGCCAGCAGCGCCTCAGGGCCGGGCGCGAACACCGGGGAGCTGTTTTTT,CASSASGPGANTGELFF
-,TRBJ2-7,TRBV9,TRBD2,TGTGCCAGCAGCGGCGGGGGTAGGGCCTACGAGCAGTACTTC,CASSGGGRAYEQYF
-,TRBJ1-5,TRBV7-9,-,TGTGCCAGCAGCGCAGAAGGAACTAATAGCAATCAGCCCCAGCATTTT,CASSAEGTNSNQPQHF
-,TRBJ1-2,TRBV7-2,TRBD1,TGTGCCAGCAGCTTACAGGGGGCTACGGAAGGCTACACCTTC,CASSLQGATEGYTF
-,TRBJ2-5,TRBV27,-,TGTGCCAGCAGGGGCCTCAGGGAGACCCAGTACTTC,CASRGLRETQYF
-,TRBJ2-7,TRBV7-2,-,TGTGCCAGCAGCTTTAATCGCGAGGAGCAGTACTTC,CASSFNREEQYF
few,TRBJ2-7,TRBV4-2,-,TGTGCCAGCAGCCAAGGGAACGGAGCCTACGAGCAGTACTTC,CASSQGNGAYEQYF
-,TRBJ1-1,TRBV6-5,-,TGTGCCAGCAGTTACACGGGTTTGGGCGGAGGCACTGAAGCTTTCTTT,CASSYTGLGGGTEAFF
-,TRBJ1-3,TRBV7-2,TRBD1,TGTGCCAGCAGCTTAGTGGGACAGGGGTCTGGAAACACCATATATTTT,CASSLVGQGSGNTIYF
-,TRBJ2-3,TRBV4-1,TRBD2,TGCGCCAGCAGCCAAGGTCCTGGACTAGCGGGGACAGATACGCAGTATTTT,CASSQGPGLAGTDTQYF
-,TRBJ1-2,TRBV28,-,TGTGCCAGCACCGCAGGATGGTCAGGCGCTGGCTACACCTTC,CASTAGWSGAGYTF
-,TRBJ2-7,TRBV7-2,TRBD1,TGTGCCAGCAGTCAAACAGGGACAGATAACTACGAGCAGTACTTC,CASSQTGTDNYEQYF
-,TRBJ1-2,TRBV5-1,-,TGCGCCAGCAGCTTGGCCACCGGACAAAGGAACTATGGCTACACCTTC,CASSLATGQRNYGYTF
-,TRBJ1-1,TRBV6-5,-,TGTGCCAGCAGTTCTATGCAAGGGGACACTGAAGCTTTCTTT,CASSSMQGDTEAFF
-,TRBJ2-3,TRBV7-2,-,TGTGCCAGCAGCTTAGGGGGAGTTGGCACAGATACGCAGTATTTT,CASSLGGVGTDTQYF
-,TRBJ1-5,TRBV6-6,-,TGTGCCATCTCGGGGGTGGGGAGCAATCAGCCCCAGCATTTT,CAISGVGSNQPQHF
-,TRBJ1-1,TRBV28,TRBD1,TGTGCCAGCAGTACAAGAGGACAGGGTAAGGTCACTGAAGCTTTCTTT,CASSTRGQGKVTEAFF
few,TRBJ1-1,TRBV4-3,-,TGCGCCAGCAGCCAATTCAGGTCGGAGAACACTGAAGCTTTCTTT,CASSQFRSENTEAFF
-,TRBJ1-3,TRBV28,-,TGTGCCAGTACCCGGGACAACTCTGGAAACACCATATATTTT,CASTRDNSGNTIYF
few,TRBJ2-1,TRBV6-1,TRBD1,TGCGCCAGCAGTGGTGGGACAGCAAGCGACAATGAGCAGTTCTTC,CASSGGTASDNEQFF
-,TRBJ1-1,TRBV6-4,-,TGTGCCAGCAGTGACACGAGCCGGGGGACTGAAGCTTTCTTT,CASSDTSRGTEAFF
few,TRBJ1-1,TRBV28,TRBD1,TGTGCCAGCAGCGCCTCGGGACAGTGGAACACTGAAGCTTTCTTT,CASSASGQWNTEAFF
-,TRBJ2-3,TRBV10-3,-,TGTGCCATCAGTGAGTCGTTTCTTGCGGATACGCAGTATTTT,CAISESFLADTQYF
-,TRBJ2-3,TRBV10-1,TRBD2,TGCGCCAGCAGTGACCGCGGACTAGCGGGGCTCACAGATACGCAGTATTTT,CASSDRGLAGLTDTQYF
-,TRBJ1-5,TRBV5-4,-,TGTGCCAGCAGCTCATTCACCAGGGGTTTAAGGAATCAGCCCCAGCATTTT,CASSSFTRGLRNQPQHF